This entry describes one T cell receptor (beta chain). This record comes from a study of shared clonotypes between healthy human individuals. This CDR3 has 13 amino acids. Trimming took 6 bases from V and 0 from J, leaving 6 bases between them. The germline CDR1 and CDR2 sequences are LNHDA and SQIVND (reference sequence). Deep-level running was used for the assay. Template amounts of roughly 280 ng DNA, 25,000 to 30,000 T cell genomes, were employed in unsorted PBMC replicate PCRs. Assay used: immunoSEQ multiplex PCR; TCRdb lists only in-frame clones, some missing. The sample lists 450,000 to 500,000 clones, around 73% seen once, with around 12% in the top ten. Each sample came from a Caucasian adult donor living in Nashville, Tennessee. The unsorted samples had around 100 million PBMCs used for genomic DNA.

Sequencing used PBMCs. The TCR originated in a woman between 40 and 55 years old in good health. Some clones in this sample may be carry-over from other donors' samples. The V gene is TRBV19, the J gene TRBJ2-4, with D perhaps assigned TRBD1 or TRBD2 (5 bases each). CDR3 nucleotides: TGTGCCAGTAGCGGGACAGCCAAAAACATTCAGTACTTC. Amino acids: CASSGTAKNIQYF.